This TCR beta chain was identified during a study of control samples from healthy donors and cancer patients. TCRdb's copy holds only in-frame clones and misses some; the assay was immunoSEQ multiplex PCR. The sample has some 130,000 clones, approximately 90% seen once. This clone was seen just once. The CDR3 sequence is 13 residues long. V was pared by 5 bases and J by 6 bases, with 6 bases of the junction left unmatched. Sequencing was done on a sample of blood. V gene TRBV12-3 or TRBV12-4 combines with J gene TRBJ1-2; 7 bases line up with TRBD1. This clonotype was sampled from a woman between 50 and 59 years old in good health. The DNA for the CDR3 is TGTGCCAGCAGTGGCAGGGGGGGAAATGGCTACACCTTC. Protein sequence: CASSGRGGNGYTF.